This T cell receptor beta chain was profiled in a study of blood T cell repertoires in COVID-19. In this sample, this clone turned up once. CDR1 and CDR2 from the germline V gene are LGHDT and YNNKEL (reference sequence). This CDR3 is 16 amino acids long. Trimming removed 1 base at V and 0 bases at J, with 12 bases between. Methods used by the authors: Amplification from reference gene primers served as the basis for estimated nucleated cell counts. Sequenced by immunoSEQ multiplex PCR; TCRdb stores in-frame clones only, minus some. Clone size and the V and J calls come from that table; the DNA yielded D and trimming. The sample comprises about 220,000 clones, roughly 84% of which are singletons, and 3.6% rests with the top ten.

The sample taken for sequencing was peripheral blood. The source of this sequence is a woman older than 75 with acute or convalescent COVID-19. The chain recombines TRBV3-1 (or the pseudogene TRBV3-2) with TRBJ1-1; possibly TRBD1 for D (5 bases). CDR3 sequence (DNA): TGTGCCAGCAGCCAAGGATTAGGGGCAGTGAACACTGAAGCTTTCTTT. Its translation: CASSQGLGAVNTEAFF.